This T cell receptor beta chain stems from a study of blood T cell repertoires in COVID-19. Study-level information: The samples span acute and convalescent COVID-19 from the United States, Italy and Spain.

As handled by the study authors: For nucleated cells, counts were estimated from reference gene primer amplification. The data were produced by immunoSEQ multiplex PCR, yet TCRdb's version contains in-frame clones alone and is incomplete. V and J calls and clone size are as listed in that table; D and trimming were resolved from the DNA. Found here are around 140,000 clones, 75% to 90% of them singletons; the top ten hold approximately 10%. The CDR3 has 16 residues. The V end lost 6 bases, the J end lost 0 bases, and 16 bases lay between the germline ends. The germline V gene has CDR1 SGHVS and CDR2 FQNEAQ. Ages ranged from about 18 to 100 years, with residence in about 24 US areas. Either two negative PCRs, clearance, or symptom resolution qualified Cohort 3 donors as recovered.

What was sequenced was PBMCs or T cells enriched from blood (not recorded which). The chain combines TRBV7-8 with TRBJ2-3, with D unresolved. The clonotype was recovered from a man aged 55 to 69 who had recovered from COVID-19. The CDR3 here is CASSPRSTTSTDTQYF. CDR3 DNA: TGTGCCAGCAGTCCTAGGTCAACTACTAGCACAGATACGCAGTATTTT.